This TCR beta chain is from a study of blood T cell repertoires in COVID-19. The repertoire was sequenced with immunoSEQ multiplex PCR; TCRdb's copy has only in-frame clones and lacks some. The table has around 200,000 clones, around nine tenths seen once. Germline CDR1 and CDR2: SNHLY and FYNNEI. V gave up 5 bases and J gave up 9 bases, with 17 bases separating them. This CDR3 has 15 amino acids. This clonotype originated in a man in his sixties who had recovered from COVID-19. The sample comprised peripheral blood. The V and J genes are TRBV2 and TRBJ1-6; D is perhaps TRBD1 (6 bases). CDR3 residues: CASSPIQGGGSPLHF. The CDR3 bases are TGTGCCAGCAGTCCCATACAGGGAGGGGGTTCACCCCTCCACTTT.